Following are 16 T cell receptor beta chains from one sample sequenced in a study of T cell clonotyping in hematopoietic cell transplantation (dated by TCRdb to the early 2020s). The library was prepared using the immunoSEQ multiplex PCR assay. The clones in this table, taken by TCRdb from immuneACCESS, are in-frame only. Not every clone is retained; where verified, under half of the shortfall comes from an unresolved V gene, and the cause of the rest is unknown. In this sample the table shows tens of thousands of clones, 84% of which occur a single time. Nearly 25% of the sample is in the top ten clones. The time point label, as the study defines it: recipient sample about 28 days before transplant, after cytoreduction. The starting material was peripheral blood mononuclear cells, obtained before stem cell transplant. These receptors were collected from a woman in her fifties or sixties with acute myeloid leukemia. Some clones in this sample may be carry-over from other donors' samples.

The genes are TRBV19 and TRBJ2-7; D not certain. CDR1 and CDR2 from the germline V gene are LNHDA and SQIVND (reference sequence). V was shortened by 3 bases and J by 8 bases, with 17 bases between the two germline ends. The CDR3 totals 14 residues. The CDR3 DNA reads TGTGCCAGTAGTATTGATGGCCCCACAGCGAAGCAGTACTTC. Protein sequence: CASSIDGPTAKQYF.

For the CDR3, the DNA is TGTGCCAGCAGCTTCCAGGGTGTGCGCTACACCTTC. As protein: CASSFQGVRYTF. The V call is TRBV7-2, the J call TRBJ1-2, with D possibly being TRBD1 (5 bases). The CDR3 loop spans 12 amino acids. CDR1 is SGHTA and CDR2 is FQGNSA in the germline V gene. Between the trimmed V and J ends, which lost 3 bases and 9 bases, there was a span of 11 bases.

This clone showed up just once. The rearrangement uses TRBV5-1 and TRBJ1-1, with D possibly being TRBD1 (6 bases). The CDR3 spans 18 residues. Germline V lookup: CDR1 SGHRS, CDR2 YFSETQ. Deletions cut 0 bases from V and 4 bases from J, with 22 bases between. In DNA form, the CDR3 reads TGCGCCAGCAGCTTGGTTGTACCGGGTGGACAGTGGGGCACTGAAGCTTTCTTT. It specifies CASSLVVPGGQWGTEAFF.

The V and J genes are TRBV4-3 and TRBJ2-1; D might be TRBD2 (6 bases). Trimming stripped 4 bases from V and 8 bases from J, with 18 bases between. This CDR3 region has 15 residues. Per the germline V gene, CDR1 is LGHNA and CDR2 is YSLEER. The CDR3 DNA follows: TGCGCCAGCAGCCCCCCGGGGACTCTTAAGGATGAGCAGTTCTTC. Its translation: CASSPPGTLKDEQFF.

CDR3 sequence: CASSFPLAGVLSTDTQYF. DNA for the CDR3: TGTGCCAGCAGCTTCCCACTAGCGGGGGTCCTAAGCACAGATACGCAGTATTTT. The chain uses TRBV7-2 and TRBJ2-3; 11 bases map to TRBD2. V was clipped by 3 bases and J by 0 bases; unmatched bases: 8. The CDR3 runs to 18 residues. CDR1 is SGHTA and CDR2 is FQGNSA in the germline V gene.

The table lists this clone with a few counts. The chain combines TRBV16 with TRBJ1-5, with D uncertain. V was cut by 3 bases and J by 5 bases, with 11 bases left in between. The length of the CDR3 is 14 residues. Germline values: CDR1 KGHSY, CDR2 FQNENV. CDR3 region: CASSQVGRHQPQHF. The CDR3 DNA reads TGTGCCAGCAGCCAGGTTGGCAGACATCAGCCCCAGCATTTT.

The CDR3 reads CASSYVGEQYF. The CDR3 DNA sequence: TGTGCCAGCAGTTATGTCGGCGAGCAGTACTTC. V and J are TRBV6-5 and TRBJ2-7; D remains unclear. Germline V gene sequence: CDR1 MNHEY, CDR2 SVGAGI. V lost 3 bases and J 6 bases, leaving 6 bases between the germline ends. CDR3 length: 11 amino acids.

This clone appeared once. The chain has TRBV5-5 and TRBJ2-7; D not resolved. V lost 0 bases, J lost 2 bases, and 15 bases lay in between. CDR3 length: 16 amino acids. Germline V gene lookup returns CDR1 SGHKS and CDR2 YYEKEE (reference sequence). DNA for the CDR3: TGTGCCAGCAGCTTGGGGCTAAGTGACGGCGCCTACGAGCAGTACTTC. Protein: CASSLGLSDGAYEQYF.

Comments on this clone: The identical CDR3 is also encoded by other nucleotide sequences in the sample. The V and J genes are TRBV10-3 and TRBJ2-7; D is perhaps TRBD2 (5 bases). The CDR3 is made up of 12 amino acids. CDR1 and CDR2 from the germline V gene are ENHRY and SYGVKD. V was pared by 2 bases and J by 6 bases, with 8 bases between. This chain's CDR3 is CAISETSLEQYF. CDR3 in DNA: TGTGCCATCAGTGAGACTAGTCTCGAGCAGTACTTC.

This sequence joins TRBV7-2 and TRBJ1-5, with D perhaps matching TRBD1 (6 bases). CDR1 is SGHTA and CDR2 is FQGNSA in the germline V gene. Trimming stripped 5 bases from V and 7 bases from J, with 15 bases between. The CDR3 extends over 14 amino acids. CDR3 amino acids: CASSLQGSWQPQHF. The DNA for the CDR3 is TGTGCCAGCAGCCTACAGGGTTCCTGGCAGCCCCAGCATTTT.

This chain joins TRBV10-3 and TRBJ1-5; tentatively, D is TRBD1 (5 bases). Trimming pared 5 bases from V and 0 bases from J, leaving 11 bases between. Germline V gene lookup returns CDR1 ENHRY and CDR2 SYGVKD. The CDR3 is 15 residues long. The CDR3 loop reads CAISTGPDSNQPQHF. CDR3 nucleotide sequence: TGTGCCATCAGTACAGGACCAGATAGCAATCAGCCCCAGCATTTT.

The rearrangement uses TRBV9 and TRBJ1-6; possibly TRBD1 for D (6 bases). CDR3 length equals 13 residues. Trimming removed 0 bases at V and 9 bases at J, with 7 bases between. The germline CDR1 and CDR2 sequences are SGDLS and YYNGEE. The CDR3 sequence is CASSVEGVSPLHF. The CDR3 DNA reads TGTGCCAGCAGCGTAGAGGGGGTTTCACCCCTCCACTTT.

The sample holds one count of this clone. The CDR3 DNA sequence: TGTGCCAGCACCCCCGGACAGGGAAATAACTATGGCTACACCTTC. Amino acids: CASTPGQGNNYGYTF. The chain uses TRBV25-1 and TRBJ1-2; 8 nucleotides line up with TRBD1. V was clipped by 7 bases and J by 1 base; unmatched bases: 8. This CDR3 has 15 residues. The germline gives CDR1 MGHDK, CDR2 SYGVNS.

CDR3 loop: CASSSEPRTAQAYNEQFF. CDR3 nucleotides: TGCGCCAGCAGTTCTGAACCACGGACAGCCCAGGCCTACAATGAGCAGTTCTTC. The chain has TRBV10-1 and TRBJ2-1, with D maybe TRBD1 (6 bases). V was shortened by 5 bases and J by 2 bases, with 22 bases between the two germline ends. CDR3 length equals 18 residues. Germline V gene data show CDR1 as WNHNN and CDR2 as SYGVQD (reference sequence).

This clone showed up just once. The rearrangement links TRBV9 to TRBJ2-3, with TRBD1 identical over 11 bases. Trimming at V came to 0 bases and at J to 4 bases, leaving 7 bases not matched to a gene. The CDR3 contains 17 residues. CDR1 SGDLS and CDR2 YYNGEE come from the germline V gene. As DNA, the CDR3 is TGTGCCAGCAGCGTAGGGAGGACAGGGGGCTTCGCAGATACGCAGTATTTT. It is translated as CASSVGRTGGFADTQYF.

This clone was picked up a small number of times. The V call is TRBV19, the J call TRBJ1-6; 10 bases line up with TRBD1. The trim removed 4 bases at V and 14 bases at J, leaving 11 bases unmatched. Per the germline V gene, CDR1 is LNHDA and CDR2 is SQIVND (reference sequence). CDR3 length: 15 residues. CDR3 protein: CASSTRTGGLSSLHF. For the CDR3, the DNA is TGTGCCAGTAGTACCCGGACAGGGGGATTATCTTCCCTCCACTTT.